The entry that follows covers one TCR beta chain sequence. This clone was seen ten or more times. There is no known antigen for this receptor. Per-base quality was not reported, and no clone a single base away is much larger than it. The data were obtained in a study of blood T cell repertoires in COVID-19 (dated by TCRdb to 2020 to 2022). About the investigation overall: Samples covering the acute and convalescent phases of COVID-19 were provided by collaborators in the United States, Italy and Spain. The repertoires were released in a freely available public database meant as a resource for research on the immune response to SARS-CoV-2. Where HLA class I and class II types were available, the types were taken from metadata supplied by the sample provider, not from assay-based typing. Samples came from the ongoing ImmuneRACE study (first 160 participants) plus 1,254 subjects from 6 global collaborators. The prospective study material was composed of cDNA or gDNA derived from T cells, B-cell-depleted T cells, or PBMCs. Deeply sampled blood TCRbeta repertoires from subjects exposed to, actively infected with, or recovered from COVID-19 were included in the dataset. Sample metadata almost always included a de-identified subject ID, COVID-19 status, age in years and sex. General study outcomes and caveats: The amount of clinical and demographic metadata varied by source and participant and was provided uncurated.

Each collaborating institution followed its own protocols to collect whole blood in K2EDTA tubes. For TCRbeta analysis, collaborator samples were shipped as frozen whole blood, as isolated PBMCs, or as DNA extracted from either sample type. TCRbeta CDR3 regions were amplified from genomic DNA using the immunoSEQ Assay, a bias-controlled multiplex PCR. The authors' pipeline ran thus. The number of nucleated cells in each sample was estimated by amplification of reference gene primers within the assay. To quantify the absolute abundance of each unique TCRbeta CDR3 rearrangement, sequence reads were collapsed and filtered. For each sample, productive Simpson clonality was calculated by taking the square root of Simpson's diversity index across productive rearrangements. This is the immuneACCESS table as TCRdb keeps it, with only in-frame sequences that have V and J called. A part of the clones is gone; compared with another copy, unresolved V genes explain less than half, and the rest is unexplained. The V and J calls and the clone size are those of that table, but D and trimming were determined from the DNA. In this sample the table shows 350,000 to 450,000 clones, 85% of which occur a single time. The top ten clones comprise 3.5% to 4% of the sample.

The germline V gene supplies CDR1 KGHSH and CDR2 LQKENI. The junction shows trimming of 3 bases on V and 5 bases on J, and the gene matches do not reach 14 bases of it. The CDR3 has 18 amino acids, counting the end cysteine and phenylalanine. The entry retains the CDR3 DNA only, 54 bases that are in frame from base 1. The TCR originated in a woman younger than 35 with acute or convalescent COVID-19. The sequencing input was peripheral blood. The chain is assembled from TRBV18 and TRBJ2-1; TRBD2 matches 9 bases in the middle. The CDR3: CASSPSSGSNPPNNEQFF. The nucleotides are TGTGCCAGCTCACCTAGTAGCGGGAGTAACCCCCCGAACAATGAGCAGTTCTTC.